The rows below give T cell receptor beta chains drawn from one sample of a study of OX40 agonist ivuxolimab in advanced cancers. Measured with immunoSEQ multiplex PCR; TCRdb has only the in-frame clones, and not every one. The table records about 59,000 clones, 94% of them present only once. This specimen consisted of CD4+ or CD8+ T cells sorted from blood, obtained in a trial of the OX40 agonist ivuxolimab. The source is an adult with an advanced solid tumor such as melanoma, head and neck, liver or kidney cancer. Each CDR3 is given with its conserved first and last residue. The D gene is left open where the match is weak. Only some rows state a clone size, as once, few, many or a class for expanded clones.

cdr3_aa: CASSLKVSYEQYF; cdr3_nt: TGTGCCAGCAGTTTAAAGGTCTCCTACGAGCAGTACTTC; j_call: TRBJ2-7; v_call: TRBV27; d_call: .; clone_size: .
cdr3_aa: CASSEGGRGISNYGYTF; cdr3_nt: TGTGCCAGCAGTGAAGGTGGCAGGGGAATATCTAACTATGGCTACACCTTC; j_call: TRBJ1-2; v_call: TRBV2; d_call: .; clone_size: .
cdr3_aa: CASSDWAGGEQYF; cdr3_nt: TGTGCCAGCAGTGACTGGGCCGGCGGGGAGCAGTACTTC; j_call: TRBJ2-7; v_call: TRBV6-4; d_call: .; clone_size: .
cdr3_aa: CASSSTGLIYNEQFF; cdr3_nt: TGTGCCAGCAGTTCAACGGGACTAATCTACAATGAGCAGTTCTTC; j_call: TRBJ2-1; v_call: TRBV28; d_call: TRBD2; clone_size: once
cdr3_aa: CASSESQGTGEQYF; cdr3_nt: TGTGCCAGCAGTGAAAGCCAGGGGACGGGCGAGCAGTACTTC; j_call: TRBJ2-7; v_call: TRBV25-1; d_call: .; clone_size: .
cdr3_aa: CASREGLAGGYEQYF; cdr3_nt: TGTGCCAGCAGGGAGGGACTAGCGGGAGGCTACGAGCAGTACTTC; j_call: TRBJ2-7; v_call: TRBV6-1; d_call: TRBD2; clone_size: .
cdr3_aa: CSVSLGTGVTGELFF; cdr3_nt: TGCAGCGTCAGTCTCGGGACAGGGGTAACCGGGGAGCTGTTTTTT; j_call: TRBJ2-2; v_call: TRBV29-1; d_call: TRBD1; clone_size: .
cdr3_aa: CASSTGTGATNEKLFF; cdr3_nt: TGTGCCAGCAGTACCGGGACAGGGGCAACTAATGAAAAACTGTTTTTT; j_call: TRBJ1-4; v_call: TRBV7-9; d_call: TRBD1; clone_size: .
cdr3_aa: CASSSGTGRLTF; cdr3_nt: TGTGCCAGCAGCTCCGGGACTGGTCGGCTCACCTTC; j_call: TRBJ1-2; v_call: TRBV9; d_call: .; clone_size: .
cdr3_aa: CASSLGGGSQPQHF; cdr3_nt: TGTGCCAGCAGCTTGGGGGGTGGAAGCCAGCCCCAGCATTTT; j_call: TRBJ1-5; v_call: TRBV5-6; d_call: .; clone_size: once
cdr3_aa: CASSALGTGVDEQFF; cdr3_nt: TGTGCCAGCAGCGCTCTCGGGACAGGAGTCGATGAGCAGTTCTTC; j_call: TRBJ2-1; v_call: TRBV9; d_call: TRBD1; clone_size: .
cdr3_aa: CASSLSAGDPDTQYF; cdr3_nt: TGTGCCAGCAGCTTATCTGCGGGGGACCCAGATACGCAGTATTTT; j_call: TRBJ2-3; v_call: TRBV7-9; d_call: TRBD2; clone_size: .
cdr3_aa: CARSRTGLVYEAFF; cdr3_nt: TGTGCCAGAAGCCGGACAGGGTTGGTCTATGAAGCTTTCTTT; j_call: TRBJ1-1; v_call: TRBV7-5; d_call: .; clone_size: .
cdr3_aa: CARAGGPRANEQFF; cdr3_nt: TGTGCCAGGGCTGGGGGCCCCAGGGCCAATGAGCAGTTCTTC; j_call: TRBJ2-1; v_call: TRBV5-8; d_call: .; clone_size: .
cdr3_aa: CSVEKPSSYNEQFF; cdr3_nt: TGCAGCGTTGAAAAACCAAGCTCCTACAATGAGCAGTTCTTC; j_call: TRBJ2-1; v_call: TRBV29-1; d_call: .; clone_size: .
cdr3_aa: CASSPGQGTSEQYF; cdr3_nt: TGTGCCAGCTCACCGGGACAGGGGACGTCCGAGCAGTACTTC; j_call: TRBJ2-7; v_call: TRBV18; d_call: TRBD1; clone_size: .
cdr3_aa: CASSSPMGGEKLFF; cdr3_nt: TGTGCCAGCAGTTCCCCTATGGGGGGGGAAAAACTGTTTTTT; j_call: TRBJ1-4; v_call: TRBV27; d_call: .; clone_size: once
cdr3_aa: CASSVNRATDTQYF; cdr3_nt: TGTGCCAGCAGCGTAAATCGAGCCACAGATACGCAGTATTTT; j_call: TRBJ2-3; v_call: TRBV9; d_call: .; clone_size: .
cdr3_aa: CASSDPEGTGVYTGELFF; cdr3_nt: TGTGCCAGCAGTGATCCCGAAGGGACAGGGGTCTACACCGGGGAGCTGTTTTTT; j_call: TRBJ2-2; v_call: TRBV6-1; d_call: TRBD1; clone_size: .
cdr3_aa: CASSPTSGPLSYNEQFF; cdr3_nt: TGTGCCAGCAGCCCCACTAGCGGGCCCCTTTCCTACAATGAGCAGTTCTTC; j_call: TRBJ2-1; v_call: TRBV11-2; d_call: TRBD2; clone_size: .
cdr3_aa: CASSQGLAGGLSYEQYF; cdr3_nt: TGCGCCAGCAGCCAAGGTTTAGCGGGAGGCCTCTCCTACGAGCAGTACTTC; j_call: TRBJ2-7; v_call: TRBV4-3; d_call: TRBD2; clone_size: .
cdr3_aa: CASSFDPGTVDTGELFF; cdr3_nt: TGTGCCAGCAGCTTCGACCCCGGGACAGTGGACACCGGGGAGCTGTTTTTT; j_call: TRBJ2-2; v_call: TRBV11-2; d_call: TRBD1; clone_size: once
cdr3_aa: CASSMTGGGNSPLHF; cdr3_nt: TGTGCCAGTAGTATGACAGGGGGTGGGAATTCACCCCTCCACTTT; j_call: TRBJ1-6; v_call: TRBV19; d_call: TRBD1; clone_size: .
cdr3_aa: CASSRGGNTEAFF; cdr3_nt: TGTGCCAGCAGCCGAGGGGGGAACACTGAAGCTTTCTTT; j_call: TRBJ1-1; v_call: TRBV5-6; d_call: .; clone_size: .
cdr3_aa: CSASLAAIGFF; cdr3_nt: TGCAGTGCTTCGCTAGCGGCCATAGGGTTCTTC; j_call: TRBJ2-1; v_call: TRBV20-1; d_call: TRBD2; clone_size: .
cdr3_aa: CASSSILQGPNTGELFF; cdr3_nt: TGTGCCAGCAGCTCCATTTTACAGGGGCCGAACACCGGGGAGCTGTTTTTT; j_call: TRBJ2-2; v_call: TRBV7-2; d_call: TRBD1; clone_size: once
cdr3_aa: CASSLDRDSDYDNEQFF; cdr3_nt: TGTGCCAGCAGCTTGGATCGGGACTCAGACTATGACAATGAGCAGTTCTTC; j_call: TRBJ2-1; v_call: TRBV5-6; d_call: .; clone_size: .
cdr3_aa: CASSNTSFTIYGYTF; cdr3_nt: TGTGCCAGCAGCAATACAAGTTTTACCATATATGGCTACACCTTC; j_call: TRBJ1-2; v_call: TRBV5-6; d_call: .; clone_size: .
cdr3_aa: CASSVGTGGSYEQYF; cdr3_nt: TGTGCCAGCAGCGTAGGGACAGGGGGCTCCTACGAGCAGTACTTC; j_call: TRBJ2-7; v_call: TRBV9; d_call: TRBD1; clone_size: .
cdr3_aa: CASSPPGNTEAFF; cdr3_nt: TGTGCCAGCAGCCCCCCCGGGAACACTGAAGCTTTCTTT; j_call: TRBJ1-1; v_call: TRBV5-6; d_call: .; clone_size: .
cdr3_aa: CASSLVGLAAQETQYF; cdr3_nt: TGTGCCAGCAGTTTAGTGGGACTAGCGGCCCAAGAGACCCAGTACTTC; j_call: TRBJ2-5; v_call: TRBV28; d_call: TRBD2; clone_size: .
cdr3_aa: CASGGGVNNQPQHF; cdr3_nt: TGTGCCAGCGGCGGAGGGGTTAACAATCAGCCCCAGCATTTT; j_call: TRBJ1-5; v_call: TRBV19; d_call: .; clone_size: .
cdr3_aa: CATGDSGAYEQYF; cdr3_nt: TGTGCCACCGGTGATAGCGGAGCCTACGAGCAGTACTTC; j_call: TRBJ2-7; v_call: TRBV27; d_call: .; clone_size: .
cdr3_aa: CASSLMGTSVSYEQYF; cdr3_nt: TGTGCCAGCAGCCTCATGGGGACTAGCGTTTCCTACGAGCAGTACTTC; j_call: TRBJ2-7; v_call: TRBV13; d_call: TRBD2; clone_size: .
cdr3_aa: CASSSMDGELFF; cdr3_nt: TGTGCCAGCAGCTCCATGGACGGGGAGCTGTTTTTT; j_call: TRBJ2-2; v_call: TRBV5-6; d_call: .; clone_size: few
cdr3_aa: CASSLLGSYTF; cdr3_nt: TGTGCCAGCAGCTTATTAGGGAGCTACACCTTC; j_call: TRBJ1-2; v_call: TRBV7-9; d_call: .; clone_size: once
cdr3_aa: CASQGDLSGNTIYF; cdr3_nt: TGTGCTAGTCAAGGCGACCTCTCTGGAAACACCATATATTTT; j_call: TRBJ1-3; v_call: TRBV12-5; d_call: .; clone_size: .
cdr3_aa: CASSSGLAGETQYF; cdr3_nt: TGTGCCAGCAGTTCGGGACTAGCGGGAGAGACCCAGTACTTC; j_call: TRBJ2-5; v_call: TRBV27; d_call: TRBD2; clone_size: .
cdr3_aa: CASSPPGTGVRSLYGYTF; cdr3_nt: TGTGCCAGCAGCCCCCCCGGGACAGGGGTTCGGTCCTTATATGGCTACACCTTC; j_call: TRBJ1-2; v_call: TRBV7-9; d_call: TRBD1; clone_size: .
cdr3_aa: CASSLTGTGEQFF; cdr3_nt: TGTGCCAGCAGCTTAACGGGGACGGGTGAGCAGTTCTTC; j_call: TRBJ2-1; v_call: TRBV7-3; d_call: .; clone_size: .
cdr3_aa: CASSLARDTLSGAYNEQFF; cdr3_nt: TGTGCCAGCAGCTTAGCCCGGGACACCCTTTCGGGAGCCTACAATGAGCAGTTCTTC; j_call: TRBJ2-1; v_call: TRBV7-2; d_call: .; clone_size: .
cdr3_aa: CASSPDLSATGELFF; cdr3_nt: TGTGCCAGCAGCCCCGATCTAAGCGCCACCGGGGAGCTGTTTTTT; j_call: TRBJ2-2; v_call: TRBV7-9; d_call: .; clone_size: .
cdr3_aa: CASSLFGPDLRGLLNEQFF; cdr3_nt: TGTGCCAGCAGCTTATTCGGGCCGGACCTTCGGGGACTACTCAATGAGCAGTTCTTC; j_call: TRBJ2-1; v_call: TRBV13; d_call: TRBD2; clone_size: .
cdr3_aa: CASSFRGYEQYF; cdr3_nt: TGTGCCAGCAGTTTCCGCGGCTACGAGCAGTACTTC; j_call: TRBJ2-7; v_call: TRBV28; d_call: .; clone_size: .
cdr3_aa: CASSFSRSTEAFF; cdr3_nt: TGTGCCAGCAGCTTTTCGCGGAGCACTGAAGCTTTCTTT; j_call: TRBJ1-1; v_call: TRBV5-4; d_call: .; clone_size: .
cdr3_aa: CASSVGQTSGNTIYF; cdr3_nt: TGTGCCAGCAGCGTAGGCCAGACCTCTGGAAACACCATATATTTT; j_call: TRBJ1-3; v_call: TRBV9; d_call: .; clone_size: .
cdr3_aa: CASSSALEYRGQYF; cdr3_nt: TGTGCCAGCAGCTCGGCACTGGAATATAGGGGGCAGTACTTC; j_call: TRBJ2-7; v_call: TRBV5-6; d_call: .; clone_size: .
cdr3_aa: CAINPDSYGTEAFF; cdr3_nt: TGTGCCATCAATCCAGACAGTTATGGCACTGAAGCTTTCTTT; j_call: TRBJ1-1; v_call: TRBV10-3; d_call: .; clone_size: .
cdr3_aa: CASSVEPGGVETQYF; cdr3_nt: TGTGCCAGCAGCGTAGAACCAGGGGGCGTTGAGACCCAGTACTTC; j_call: TRBJ2-5; v_call: TRBV9; d_call: TRBD1; clone_size: .
cdr3_aa: CASGVGFHEQYF; cdr3_nt: TGTGCCAGCGGGGTCGGTTTCCACGAGCAGTACTTC; j_call: TRBJ2-7; v_call: TRBV9; d_call: .; clone_size: .
cdr3_aa: CASRSSRETQYF; cdr3_nt: TGTGCCAGCAGAAGCTCCCGGGAGACCCAGTACTTC; j_call: TRBJ2-5; v_call: TRBV5-6; d_call: .; clone_size: .
cdr3_aa: CAWRGASDVINEQFF; cdr3_nt: TGTGCCTGGAGGGGGGCTAGCGATGTCATCAATGAGCAGTTCTTC; j_call: TRBJ2-1; v_call: TRBV30; d_call: .; clone_size: .
cdr3_aa: CASSFDRGGTEAFF; cdr3_nt: TGTGCCAGCAGTTTCGACAGGGGAGGAACTGAAGCTTTCTTT; j_call: TRBJ1-1; v_call: TRBV6-6; d_call: TRBD1; clone_size: .
cdr3_aa: CASSLGNQPQHF; cdr3_nt: TGTGCCAGCAGCCTCGGGAATCAGCCCCAGCATTTT; j_call: TRBJ1-5; v_call: TRBV7-9; d_call: .; clone_size: .
cdr3_aa: CASSAGGDEQFF; cdr3_nt: TGTGCCAGCTCGGCAGGGGGCGATGAGCAGTTCTTC; j_call: TRBJ2-1; v_call: TRBV18; d_call: TRBD1; clone_size: .